The 26 T cell receptor beta chains given below trace back to one sample, sequenced in a study of Ad26.COV2.S vaccination and SARS-CoV-2 variants. Sequencing was performed with immunoSEQ multiplex PCR; in TCRdb, only in-frame clones are kept and a portion is missing. The table records roughly 240,000 clones, around 89% of them present only once. As to treatment: over 15 received Ad26.COV2.S at low or high dose, single or two shots; about 5 received placebo; per-sample allocation not given. The samples date from day 63 after the first vaccine or placebo injection. Sequencing used peripheral blood, obtained in a trial of Ad26.COV2.S vaccine versus placebo. The receptors shown here come from a person aged 18-65 years who received the Ad26.COV2.S COVID-19 vaccine or a placebo.

This chain uses TRBV11-3 with TRBJ2-7; maybe TRBD2 (6 bases). Germline CDR1 and CDR2: SGHNT and YENEEA. The CDR3 length is 16 residues. V was shortened by 5 bases and J by 3 bases, with 20 bases between the two germline ends. The DNA of the CDR3 is TGTGCCAGCAGCCCCGGCCTTGGGGAGGTCAACTACGAGCAGTACTTC. Its translation is CASSPGLGEVNYEQYF.

The V gene is TRBV28, the J gene TRBJ1-2; D unresolved. The CDR3 runs 12 residues. V lost 7 bases to trimming and J lost 3 bases, with 9 bases between them. The germline V gene encodes CDR1 MDHEN and CDR2 SYDVKM. For the CDR3, the DNA is TGTGCCAGCAAGGCCAGCTACTATGGCTACACCTTC. It codes for CASKASYYGYTF.

The gene calls are TRBV28 and TRBJ2-5; D unclear. The CDR3 is 16 residues long. Germline V gene sequence: CDR1 MDHEN, CDR2 SYDVKM. Trimming stripped 3 bases from V and 2 bases from J, with 16 bases between. CDR3 residues: CASSFPTLGAQETQYF. Written as DNA, the CDR3 is TGTGCCAGCAGTTTCCCCACCTTAGGCGCACAAGAGACCCAGTACTTC.

With regard to this clone: At one end, the junction sequence differs from germline, possibly due to a read error. The rearrangement links TRBV12-3 or TRBV12-4 to TRBJ1-6; unclear D gene. The CDR3 length is 12 residues. The CDR3 region is CASSSNNSPLHF. For the CDR3, the DNA is TGTGCCAGCAGCTCCAATAATTCACCCCTCCACTTT.

This chain uses TRBV7-3 with TRBJ2-2, with D perhaps TRBD1 or TRBD2 (5 bases each). The V end lost 5 bases, the J end lost 6 bases, and 10 bases lay between the germline ends. From germline, CDR1 is SGHTA and CDR2 FQGTGA. There are 13 residues in the CDR3. In DNA form, the CDR3 reads TGTGCCAGCAGCCGCATGGGACCCGGGGAGCTGTTTTTT. Translated: CASSRMGPGELFF.

The chain carries TRBV7-8 and TRBJ2-3; tentatively, D is TRBD1 (6 bases). This CDR3 has 14 residues. Trimming took off 5 bases at V and 1 base at J, with 10 bases between the two ends. CDR1 is SGHVS, CDR2 FQNEAQ, per germline. The CDR3 sequence is CASSTRTGTDTQYF. In nucleotides, the CDR3 is TGTGCCAGCAGCACCCGGACAGGCACAGATACGCAGTATTTT. The whole variable domain, filled in from reference TRBV7-8 and TRBJ2-3, reads GAGVSQSPRYKVAKRGQDVALRCDPISGHVSLFWYQQALGQGPEFLTYFQNEAQLDKSGLPSDRFFAERPEGSVSTLKIQRTQQEDSAVYLCASSTRTGTDTQYFGPGTRLTVL.

V and J are TRBV28 and TRBJ2-7; 9 bases align to TRBD2. The germline gives CDR1 MDHEN, CDR2 SYDVKM. V gave up 5 bases and J gave up 4 bases; unmatched junction bases: 6. The CDR3 runs to 14 residues. The chain's CDR3 is CASSLWAGGYEQYF. DNA for the CDR3: TGTGCCAGCAGTCTCTGGGCGGGGGGGTACGAGCAGTACTTC.

The rearrangement links TRBV2 to TRBJ1-1, with no clear D. Trimming took off 7 bases at V and 1 base at J, with 10 bases between the two ends. Germline lookup yields CDR1 SNHLY and CDR2 FYNNEI. This CDR3 is 13 amino acids long. DNA for the CDR3: TGTGCCAGCACGGCGAAACAGAACACTGAAGCTTTCTTT. Encoded protein: CASTAKQNTEAFF.

The count of this clone is one. This chain joins TRBV7-2 and TRBJ1-2; the D is unclear. The CDR3 length is 13 residues. Germline V CDR1 and CDR2: SGHTA, FQGNSA. V was shortened by 3 bases and J by 4 bases, with 9 bases between the two germline ends. The CDR3, as DNA: TGTGCCAGCAGCTTGAGCAGCCCCTATGGCTACACCTTC. Amino acids: CASSLSSPYGYTF.

The V gene is TRBV19, the J gene TRBJ2-5, with D tentatively TRBD1 or TRBD2 (6 bases each). V lost 1 base to trimming and J lost 1 base, with 16 bases between them. Germline CDR1 reads LNHDA; CDR2 reads SQIVND (reference sequence). This CDR3 has 17 residues. The CDR3 is CASSIAGASLIQETQYF. The CDR3 DNA is TGTGCCAGTAGTATAGCGGGGGCCAGCCTCATCCAAGAGACCCAGTACTTC.

V gene TRBV6-5 combines with J gene TRBJ1-5; D gene ambiguous. Trimming took off 6 bases at V and 4 bases at J, with 13 bases between the two ends. This CDR3 is 14 amino acids long. Looked up from germline, CDR1 is MNHEY and CDR2 is SVGAGI. The CDR3 region is CASSSQGINQPQHF. CDR3 sequence (DNA): TGTGCCAGCAGCTCACAAGGGATAAATCAGCCCCAGCATTTT.

The V gene is TRBV6-5, the J gene TRBJ1-1; 7 nucleotides match TRBD1. Germline V gives CDR1 MNHEY, CDR2 SVGAGI. The CDR3 covers 12 residues. V lost 6 bases to trimming and J lost 5 bases; unmatched junction nucleotides: 3. CDR3 region: CASRPRGTEAFF. Written as DNA, the CDR3 is TGTGCCAGCAGACCCAGGGGGACTGAAGCTTTCTTT.

The chain joins TRBV7-8 to TRBJ2-4; 7 bases map to TRBD1. V gave up 5 bases and J gave up 7 bases; unmatched junction bases: 5. CDR1 and CDR2 from the germline V gene are SGHVS and FQNEAQ. The CDR3 sequence is 13 residues long. CDR3 DNA sequence: TGTGCCAGCAGCCCGGGACAGTGGAACATTCAGTACTTC. This codes for CASSPGQWNIQYF.

V gene TRBV5-4 combines with J gene TRBJ2-5; 7 positions agree with TRBD1. The J segment lost 2 bases and the V segment lost 4 bases, leaving 8 bases of the junction unmatched. Germline CDR1 SGHNT, CDR2 YYREEE (reference sequence). The length of the CDR3 is 15 residues. Written as DNA, the CDR3 is TGTGCCAGCAGCCCCCGAGGACAGGTACAAGAGACCCAGTACTTC. Its translation is CASSPRGQVQETQYF.

V is TRBV10-1 and J is TRBJ2-7; D perhaps matches TRBD1 (5 bases). The CDR3 runs to 17 residues. V was shortened by 3 bases and J by 3 bases, with 21 bases between the two germline ends. Germline assignment: CDR1 WNHNN and CDR2 SYGVQD (reference sequence). The DNA for the CDR3 is TGCGCCAGCAGTGAAGAGTACGCGAGCAGGGATGTCTACGAGCAGTACTTC. It specifies CASSEEYASRDVYEQYF.

The chain joins TRBV11-3 to TRBJ1-5; D not resolved. This CDR3 contains 14 residues. The germline V gene encodes CDR1 SGHNT and CDR2 YENEEA. Trimming cost V 6 bases and J 6 bases, with 15 bases left between them. The CDR3 region is CASSSLGSSQPQHF. The CDR3 bases are TGTGCCAGCAGTTCCCTCGGGAGTAGTCAGCCCCAGCATTTT.

The V and J genes are TRBV7-2 and TRBJ2-3; 10 nucleotides align to TRBD1. Germline CDR1 SGHTA, CDR2 FQGNSA. CDR3 size: 18 residues. The V gene end was trimmed by 1 base and the J gene end by 3 bases; junction bases not matched to a gene: 10. The CDR3 sequence: CASSLEGTGTGDTDTQYF. CDR3 DNA: TGTGCCAGCAGCTTAGAGGGTACCGGGACAGGGGATACAGATACGCAGTATTTT.

The chain employs TRBV11-2 and TRBJ1-6; D is unclear. The CDR3 loop spans 15 amino acids. The V and J ends lost 2 bases and 7 bases respectively, with 12 bases between them. Looked up from germline, CDR1 is SGHAT and CDR2 is FQNNGV. CDR3 DNA: TGTGCCAGCAGCTTACATACTGCCCAAAATTCACCCCTCCACTTT. Encoded protein: CASSLHTAQNSPLHF. Using reference TRBV11-2 and TRBJ1-6 for the parts outside the CDR3, the full variable domain is EAGVAQSPRYKIIEKRQSVAFWCNPISGHATLYWYQQILGQGPKLLIQFQNNGVVDDSQLPKDRFSAERLKGVDSTLKIQPAKLEDSAVYLCASSLHTAQNSPLHFGNGTRLTVT.

The V and J genes are TRBV25-1 and TRBJ1-2; 8 nucleotides line up with TRBD1. The CDR3 has 15 amino acids. V shed 5 bases and J 8 bases; nucleotides not matched to a gene: 13. Germline CDR1 and CDR2: MGHDK and SYGVNS. CDR3 DNA: TGTGCCAGCAGTCCCACGCCTGGACAGGGAAGAGGCTACACCTTC. Translating gives CASSPTPGQGRGYTF.

The V call is TRBV27, the J call TRBJ2-3; 8 positions match TRBD1. From germline, CDR1 is MNHEY and CDR2 SMNVEV (reference sequence). The CDR3 sequence is 19 residues long. V trimming: 6 bases; J trimming: 0 bases; junction bases outside the gene matches: 17. The DNA for the CDR3 is TGTGCCAGCAGCACCCCGAGGGACAGGCTTAGAACTAGCACAGATACGCAGTATTTT. This sequence encodes CASSTPRDRLRTSTDTQYF.

The rearrangement links TRBV28 to TRBJ1-6; 8 positions agree with TRBD1. CDR1 is MDHEN, CDR2 SYDVKM, per germline. This CDR3 spans 14 amino acids. V lost 3 bases and J lost 6; bases outside the gene matches: 1. The CDR3 bases are TGTGCCAGCAGTTTGGACAGGGCTAATTCACCCCTCCACTTT. Translating gives CASSLDRANSPLHF.

This chain links TRBV6-5 with TRBJ1-3; D gene ambiguous. This CDR3 contains 14 residues. Germline V CDR1 and CDR2: MNHEY, SVGAGI. V shed 7 bases and J shed 0 bases, with 10 bases lying between them. CDR3 DNA: TGTGCCAGCATCTTCGACCACTCTGGAAACACCATATATTTT. Translation gives CASIFDHSGNTIYF.

This chain connects TRBV15 to TRBJ2-3; the D gene is possibly TRBD2 (6 bases). This CDR3 comprises 16 residues. The ends were cut back, 4 bases at V and 2 bases at J, with 16 bases in the middle. CDR1 is LNHNV, CDR2 YYDKDF, per germline (reference sequence). The CDR3: CATSTRSGFFTDTQYF. The CDR3 DNA reads TGTGCCACCAGCACTAGGAGCGGGTTTTTCACAGATACGCAGTATTTT.

This chain uses TRBV28 with TRBJ2-7; 13 bases are a match to TRBD2. This CDR3 contains 19 residues. The V segment lost 7 bases and the J segment 5 bases; nucleotides outside the gene matches: 20. Germline assignment: CDR1 MDHEN and CDR2 SYDVKM. The CDR3 protein is CASTPPGRGLAGVGDEQYF. The CDR3, as DNA: TGTGCCAGCACCCCCCCCGGCCGAGGACTAGCGGGAGTGGGAGACGAGCAGTACTTC.

The CDR3, as DNA: TGTGCCAGCAGTGTTACAGGGGTTCCACAGCCCCAGCATTTT. Translated: CASSVTGVPQPQHF. This chain connects TRBV2 to TRBJ1-5, with 7 bases fitting TRBD1. The CDR3 loop spans 14 amino acids. Unmatched junction bases numbered 7, after V lost 4 bases and J lost 7 bases. Germline V CDR1 and CDR2: SNHLY, FYNNEI.

This clone is a singleton in its sample. This rearrangement joins TRBV6-2 or TRBV6-3 to TRBJ2-1; tentatively, D is TRBD1 (6 bases). V dropped 5 bases and J dropped 5 bases, with 19 bases sitting between them. The CDR3 has 16 amino acids. Per germline, CDR1 MNHEY and CDR2 SVGEGT. The CDR3 DNA reads as TGTGCCAGCAGTCACATGACAGGTTTAAGGGACAATGAGCAGTTCTTC. Protein product: CASSHMTGLRDNEQFF.